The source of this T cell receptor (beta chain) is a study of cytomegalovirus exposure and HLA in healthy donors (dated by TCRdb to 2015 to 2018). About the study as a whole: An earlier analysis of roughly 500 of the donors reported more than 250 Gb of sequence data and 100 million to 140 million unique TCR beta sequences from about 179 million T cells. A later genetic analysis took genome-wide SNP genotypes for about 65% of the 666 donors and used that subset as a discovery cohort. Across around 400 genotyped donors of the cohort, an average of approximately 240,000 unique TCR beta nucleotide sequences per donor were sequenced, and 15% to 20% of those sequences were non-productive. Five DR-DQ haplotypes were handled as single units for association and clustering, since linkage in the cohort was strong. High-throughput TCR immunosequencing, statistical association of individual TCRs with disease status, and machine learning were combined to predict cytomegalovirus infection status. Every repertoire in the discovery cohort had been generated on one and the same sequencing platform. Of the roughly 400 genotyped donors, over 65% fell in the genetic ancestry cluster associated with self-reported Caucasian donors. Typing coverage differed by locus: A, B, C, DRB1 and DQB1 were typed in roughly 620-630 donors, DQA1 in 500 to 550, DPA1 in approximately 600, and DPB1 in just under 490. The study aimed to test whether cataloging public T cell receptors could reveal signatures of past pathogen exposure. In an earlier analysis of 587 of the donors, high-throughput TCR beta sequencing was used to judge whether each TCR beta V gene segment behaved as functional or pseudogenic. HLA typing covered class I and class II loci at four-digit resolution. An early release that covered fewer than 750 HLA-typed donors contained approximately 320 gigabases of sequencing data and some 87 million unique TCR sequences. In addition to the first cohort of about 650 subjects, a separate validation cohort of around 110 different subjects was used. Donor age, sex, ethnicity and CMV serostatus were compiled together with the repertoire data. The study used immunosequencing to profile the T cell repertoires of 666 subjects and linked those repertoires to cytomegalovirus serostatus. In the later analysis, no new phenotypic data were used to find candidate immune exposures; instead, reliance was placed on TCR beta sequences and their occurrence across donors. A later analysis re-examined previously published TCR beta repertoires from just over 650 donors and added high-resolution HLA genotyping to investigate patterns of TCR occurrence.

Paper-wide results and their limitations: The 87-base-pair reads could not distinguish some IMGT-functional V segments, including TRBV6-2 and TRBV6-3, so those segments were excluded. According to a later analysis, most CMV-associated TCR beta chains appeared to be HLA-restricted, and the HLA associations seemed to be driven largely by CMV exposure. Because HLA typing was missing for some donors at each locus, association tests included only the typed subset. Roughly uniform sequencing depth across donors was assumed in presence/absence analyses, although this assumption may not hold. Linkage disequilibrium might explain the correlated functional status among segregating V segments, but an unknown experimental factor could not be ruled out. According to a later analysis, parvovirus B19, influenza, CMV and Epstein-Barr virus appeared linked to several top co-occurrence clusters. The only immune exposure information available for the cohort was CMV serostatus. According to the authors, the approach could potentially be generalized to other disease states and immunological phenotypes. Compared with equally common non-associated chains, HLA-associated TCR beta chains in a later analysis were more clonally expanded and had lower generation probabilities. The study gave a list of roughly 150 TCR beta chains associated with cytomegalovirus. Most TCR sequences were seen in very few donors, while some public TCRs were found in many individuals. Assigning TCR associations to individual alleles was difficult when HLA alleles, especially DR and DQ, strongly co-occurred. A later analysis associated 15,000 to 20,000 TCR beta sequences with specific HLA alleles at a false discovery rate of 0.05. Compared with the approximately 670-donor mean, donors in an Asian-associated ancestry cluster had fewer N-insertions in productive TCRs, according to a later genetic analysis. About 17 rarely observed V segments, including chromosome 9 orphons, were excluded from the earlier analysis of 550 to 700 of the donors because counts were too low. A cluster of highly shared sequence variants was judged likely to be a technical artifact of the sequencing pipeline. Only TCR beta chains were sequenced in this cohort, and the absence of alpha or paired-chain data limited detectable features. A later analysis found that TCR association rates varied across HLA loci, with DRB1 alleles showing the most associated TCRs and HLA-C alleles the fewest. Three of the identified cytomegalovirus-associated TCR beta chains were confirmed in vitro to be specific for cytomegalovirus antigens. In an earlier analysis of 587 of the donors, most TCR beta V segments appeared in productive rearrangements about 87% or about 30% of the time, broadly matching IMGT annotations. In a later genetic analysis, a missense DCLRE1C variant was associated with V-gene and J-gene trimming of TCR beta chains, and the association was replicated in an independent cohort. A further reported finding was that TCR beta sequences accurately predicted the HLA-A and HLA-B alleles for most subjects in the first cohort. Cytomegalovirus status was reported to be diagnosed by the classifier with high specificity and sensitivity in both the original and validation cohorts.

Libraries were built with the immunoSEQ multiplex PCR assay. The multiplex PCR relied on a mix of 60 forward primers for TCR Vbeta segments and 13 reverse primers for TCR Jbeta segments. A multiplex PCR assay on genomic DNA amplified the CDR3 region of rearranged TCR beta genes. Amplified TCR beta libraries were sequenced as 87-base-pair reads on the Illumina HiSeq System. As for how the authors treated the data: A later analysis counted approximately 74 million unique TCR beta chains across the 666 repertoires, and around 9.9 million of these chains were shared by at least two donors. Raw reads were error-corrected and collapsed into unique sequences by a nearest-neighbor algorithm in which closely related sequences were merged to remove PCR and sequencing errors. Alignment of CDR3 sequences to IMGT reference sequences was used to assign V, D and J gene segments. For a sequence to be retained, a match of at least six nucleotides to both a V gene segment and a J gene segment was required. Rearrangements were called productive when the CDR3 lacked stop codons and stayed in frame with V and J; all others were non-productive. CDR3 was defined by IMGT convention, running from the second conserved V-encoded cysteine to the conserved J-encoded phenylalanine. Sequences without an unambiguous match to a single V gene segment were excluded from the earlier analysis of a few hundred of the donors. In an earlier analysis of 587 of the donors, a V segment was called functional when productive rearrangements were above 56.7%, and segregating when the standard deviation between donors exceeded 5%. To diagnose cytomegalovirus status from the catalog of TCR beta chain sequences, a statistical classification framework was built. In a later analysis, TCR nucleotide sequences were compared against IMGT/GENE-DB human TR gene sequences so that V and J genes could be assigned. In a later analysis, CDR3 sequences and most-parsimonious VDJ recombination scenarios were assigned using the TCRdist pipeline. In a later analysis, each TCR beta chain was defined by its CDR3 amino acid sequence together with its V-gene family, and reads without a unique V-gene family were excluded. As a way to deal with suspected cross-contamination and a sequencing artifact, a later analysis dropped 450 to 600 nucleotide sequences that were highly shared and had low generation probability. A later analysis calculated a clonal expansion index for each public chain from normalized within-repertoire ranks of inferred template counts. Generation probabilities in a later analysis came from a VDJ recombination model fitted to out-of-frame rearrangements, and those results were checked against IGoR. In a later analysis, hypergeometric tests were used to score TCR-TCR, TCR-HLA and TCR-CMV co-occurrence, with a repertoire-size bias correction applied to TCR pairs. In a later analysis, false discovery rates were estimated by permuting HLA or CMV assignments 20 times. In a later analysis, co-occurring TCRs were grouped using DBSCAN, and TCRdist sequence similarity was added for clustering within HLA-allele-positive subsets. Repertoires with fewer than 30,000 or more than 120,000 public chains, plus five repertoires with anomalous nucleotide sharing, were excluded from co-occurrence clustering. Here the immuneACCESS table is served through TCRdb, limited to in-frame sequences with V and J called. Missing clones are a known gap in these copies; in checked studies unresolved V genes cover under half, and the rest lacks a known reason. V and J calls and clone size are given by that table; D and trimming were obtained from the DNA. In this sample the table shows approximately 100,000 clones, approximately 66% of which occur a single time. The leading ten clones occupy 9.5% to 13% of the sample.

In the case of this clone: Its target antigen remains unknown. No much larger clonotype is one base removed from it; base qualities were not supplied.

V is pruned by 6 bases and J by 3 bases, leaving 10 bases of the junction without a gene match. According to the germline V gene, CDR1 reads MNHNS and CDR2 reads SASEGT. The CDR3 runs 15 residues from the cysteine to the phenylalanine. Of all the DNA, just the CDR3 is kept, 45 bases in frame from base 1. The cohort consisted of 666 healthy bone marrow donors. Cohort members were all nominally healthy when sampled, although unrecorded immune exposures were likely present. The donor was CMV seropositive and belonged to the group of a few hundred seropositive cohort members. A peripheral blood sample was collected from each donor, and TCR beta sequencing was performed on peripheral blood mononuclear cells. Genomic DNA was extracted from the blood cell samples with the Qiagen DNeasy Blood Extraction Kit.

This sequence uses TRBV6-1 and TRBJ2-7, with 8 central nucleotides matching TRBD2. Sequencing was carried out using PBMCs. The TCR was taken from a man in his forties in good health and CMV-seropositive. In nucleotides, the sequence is TGTGCCAGCAGCCAAAGAGCGGGAGTTCTCTACGAGCAGTACTTC. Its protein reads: CASSQRAGVLYEQYF.